This is a list of T cell receptor beta chains from one sample in a study of naive and memory T cell subsets. TCRdb reprocessed the 5' RACE reads via MiXCR and lists one record per CDR3 protein. Of 30,000 to 40,000 distinct CDR3 sequences in the sample, roughly 17% were seen once. These receptors were obtained from a female donor in good health. Both conserved end residues are part of each CDR3. D genes are given only for firm matches. Size is omitted from some rows. Given values are once, few, many or a class for expanded clones.

j_gene	d_gene	abundance	v_gene	CDR3nt	CDR3aa
TRBJ1-3	-	many	TRBV29-1	TGCAGCGTTAGCCCCGGGGGAAGCTCTGGAAACACCATATATTTT	CSVSPGGSSGNTIYF
TRBJ1-1	TRBD1	many	TRBV18	TGTGCCAGCTCACCACCGGGACAGGGTAAAACTGAAGCTTTCTTT	CASSPPGQGKTEAFF
TRBJ1-1	-	few	TRBV25-1	TGTGCCAGCACGGCTAATTTCGCTGAAGCTTTCTTT	CASTANFAEAFF
TRBJ2-1	-	medium-sized	TRBV20-1	TGCAGTGCTCGAACGGGGTATGAGCAGTTCTTC	CSARTGYEQFF
TRBJ1-2	-	many	TRBV20-1	TGCAGTGCTAGAGGGCGGCGGGGGGCGCTTTCCAACTATGGCTACACCTTC	CSARGRRGALSNYGYTF
TRBJ2-1	TRBD1	few	TRBV5-1	TGCGCCAGCAGCCCGGGACAGGGAAGATATGAGCAGTTCTTC	CASSPGQGRYEQFF
TRBJ2-3	TRBD2	few	TRBV5-1	TGCGCCAGCAGCTTGGTCCAGCGGGGGACCCGCACAGATACGCAGTATTTT	CASSLVQRGTRTDTQYF
TRBJ1-2	TRBD1	-	TRBV19	TGTGCCAGTAGCCGGGACAGGGGTCCCGGGGGTTATGGCTACACCTTC	CASSRDRGPGGYGYTF
TRBJ1-2	-	many	TRBV6-5	TGTGCCAGCAGTTACACCAGGGCTAACTATGGCTACACCTTC	CASSYTRANYGYTF
TRBJ2-3	-	-	TRBV13	TGTGCCAGCAGCCCGGGGGCTTTTCTTGGGTCTAGCACAGATACGCAGTATTTT	CASSPGAFLGSSTDTQYF
TRBJ1-1	-	-	TRBV11-2	TGTGCCAGCAGCTTAGGACAGTTCACTGAAGCTTTCTTT	CASSLGQFTEAFF
TRBJ2-2	-	few	TRBV20-1	TGCAGTGCTAGAGATCGGGGGCAGAGGGGCACCGGGGAGCTGTTTTTT	CSARDRGQRGTGELFF
TRBJ1-3	TRBD1	many	TRBV20-1	TGCAGTGCCCCGACAGGGTTCTCTGGAAACACCATATATTTT	CSAPTGFSGNTIYF
TRBJ1-3	TRBD1	medium-sized	TRBV12-5	TGTGCTATTGGACAGGGTAGGACTGGAAACACCATATATTTT	CAIGQGRTGNTIYF
TRBJ2-3	-	many	TRBV7-6	TGTGCCAGCAGCTTAGCCTTAGATACGCAGTATTTT	CASSLALDTQYF
TRBJ2-5	TRBD1	many	TRBV7-9	TGTGCCAGCAGCTCCCCAACAGGGGTAGGAGAGACCCAGTACTTC	CASSSPTGVGETQYF
TRBJ2-3	-	-	TRBV10-3	TGTGCCATCAGTGAGGGAGGGGCAGATACGCAGTATTTT	CAISEGGADTQYF
TRBJ1-1	-	-	TRBV29-1	TGCAGCGTTGAAGATGGGAACACTGAAGCTTTCTTT	CSVEDGNTEAFF
TRBJ2-3	TRBD2	few	TRBV6-5	TGTGCCAGCACCAGCGGGGGGGCAGCAGATACGCAGTATTTT	CASTSGGAADTQYF
TRBJ2-7	TRBD1	-	TRBV10-3	TGTGCCATCAGGTCGACAGGGAGCTCCTACGAGCAGTACTTC	CAIRSTGSSYEQYF
TRBJ2-5	-	-	TRBV7-3	TGTGCCAGCAGCTTAAATCGAGGCCAGACCCAGGAGACCCAGTACTTC	CASSLNRGQTQETQYF
TRBJ2-7	-	-	TRBV20-1	TGCAGTGCTAGATACGTTAAGCAGGGGTACGAGCAGTACTTC	CSARYVKQGYEQYF
TRBJ2-3	TRBD2	medium-sized	TRBV7-2	TGTGCCAGCAGCATTAGCGGGGGCCGCAGGGATACGCAGTATTTT	CASSISGGRRDTQYF
TRBJ2-3	TRBD2	-	TRBV3-1	TGTGCCAGCAGCCAGACTAGCGGGGACACAGATACGCAGTATTTT	CASSQTSGDTDTQYF
TRBJ2-1	-	many	TRBV29-1	TGCAGCGTTGAAGGTCATCAGGGGTACAATGAGCAGTTCTTC	CSVEGHQGYNEQFF
TRBJ1-5	-	few	TRBV25-1	TGTGCCAGCAGTGATGGGGGTCAGCCCCAGCATTTT	CASSDGGQPQHF